This is a list of T cell receptor beta chains from one sample in a study of cytomegalovirus exposure and HLA in healthy donors. Some clones are missing from TCRdb's copy, which holds only in-frame ones; the method was immunoSEQ multiplex PCR. The repertoire includes about 120,000 clones, about two thirds of them detected once, and 6.5% to 9% sits in the top ten. The source material was PBMCs. The receptors come from a middle-aged woman in good health and CMV-seropositive. CDR3s leave out the opening cysteine and the closing phenylalanine or tryptophan. Not all rows give a size; the values are once, few, many and, for expanded clones, a class.

j_call clone_size v_call cdr3_aa
TRBJ1-6 - TRBV5-4 ASSLVGVRGSPLH
TRBJ2-3 few TRBV6-1 ASRNRGTIDTQY
TRBJ1-6 few TRBV6-6 ATLNRETYNSPLH
TRBJ2-7 - TRBV5-6 ASSFGDEQY
TRBJ1-2 - TRBV16 ASSQSSSVGGYT
TRBJ2-5 - TRBV5-6 ASSPGQGWETQY
TRBJ1-5 - TRBV11-2 ASSPEGEQPQH
TRBJ1-5 - TRBV25-1 ASSETGGGQPQH
TRBJ1-6 once TRBV7-2 ASSLVGGTGASPLH
TRBJ2-5 - TRBV7-2 ASNAQGGHEETQY
TRBJ2-5 once TRBV11-2 ASSSTWDYQETQY
TRBJ1-2 - TRBV5-4 ASSLSDRVYGYT
TRBJ2-3 few TRBV6-5 ASRPTRGDTQY
TRBJ2-7 - TRBV5-4 ASSLDRTLEQY
TRBJ1-1 - TRBV2 AATTGTEAF
TRBJ2-1 few TRBV4-3 ASSQDYLAEYNEQF
TRBJ2-7 - TRBV6-6 ASSYSETGRY
TRBJ1-4 - TRBV2 ASSDSSTNEKLF
TRBJ1-2 - TRBV6-5 ASSYVGYYGYT
TRBJ2-4 few TRBV29-1 SGMNLGGAKNIQY
TRBJ1-2 - TRBV5-1 ASSPGTADYGYT
TRBJ1-1 - TRBV7-2 ASSLASGRAEAF
TRBJ1-6 - TRBV6-5 ASRRTGTGNSPLH
TRBJ2-5 - TRBV18 ASSPGGRETQY
TRBJ2-7 once TRBV6-1 ASSDPDRGPYEQY
TRBJ2-1 - TRBV11-1 ASSLLRESPF
TRBJ2-3 few TRBV5-1 ASSSRSHSAGGLFDTQY
TRBJ1-5 - TRBV2 ASSRQGAGNQPQH
TRBJ2-7 - TRBV5-1 ASSLRDRGYEQY
TRBJ2-3 once TRBV7-8 ASSLGGGAVDTQY
TRBJ1-2 few TRBV6-1 ASSGQSGYGYT
TRBJ2-3 - TRBV4-3 ASSQAFTDTQY
TRBJ2-7 - TRBV4-3 ASSRYRETYEQY
TRBJ1-1 - TRBV5-1 ASSRLGQNTEAF
TRBJ1-5 - TRBV6-1 ASSEDSFGPQH
TRBJ1-4 - TRBV6-5 ASSLGGGSGEKLF
TRBJ1-1 - TRBV6-1 ASSDMRNTEAF
TRBJ1-1 - TRBV4-2 ATSTGAHTEAF
TRBJ1-5 - TRBV23-1 ASSHVDFFQPQH
TRBJ1-6 - TRBV9 ASSTHGDRNSPLH
TRBJ1-1 - TRBV5-1 ASSLDREYTEAF
TRBJ1-5 - TRBV4-1 ASSKGFGNQPQH
TRBJ2-1 - TRBV11-3 ASSLLGGANNEQF